Listed here are 3 T cell receptor beta chains from one sample, sequenced in a study of blood T cell repertoires in COVID-19. The table came from immunoSEQ multiplex PCR; TCRdb's copy has only in-frame clones and leaves some out. The sample has about 250,000 clones, around 88% seen once. Sequencing was performed on peripheral blood. These receptor sequences come from an elderly man with acute or convalescent COVID-19.

As to this clone: The same CDR3 can be traced to other DNA sequences in this sample. CDR3 region: CASSLAGIQETQYF. The CDR3 nucleotides are TGCGCCAGCAGCTTAGCGGGAATCCAAGAGACCCAGTACTTC. The gene calls are TRBV5-1 and TRBJ2-5, with 7 bases fitting TRBD2. This CDR3 region has 14 residues. V was clipped by 2 bases and J by 1 base; unmatched bases: 2. Germline V lookup: CDR1 SGHRS, CDR2 YFSETQ.

This clone was picked up many times. CDR3 coding DNA: TGTGCCAGCAGCCCGGGAATCGGGACAGGGATGGGCTATGGCTACACCTTC. Protein sequence: CASSPGIGTGMGYGYTF. The rearrangement joins TRBV5-6 to TRBJ1-2; 9 nucleotides agree with TRBD1. Germline V lookup: CDR1 SGHDT, CDR2 YYEEEE. Germline trimming cut 4 bases from V and 4 bases from J; bases unmatched to any gene: 14. CDR3 length equals 17 residues.

This chain connects TRBV7-3 to TRBJ1-2; D possibly corresponds to TRBD1 (6 bases). This CDR3 contains 13 residues. The V gene's germline CDR1 is SGHTA and CDR2 FQGTGA. Trimming shortened V by 5 bases and J by 2 bases, and 9 bases separated the two germline ends. The DNA for the CDR3 is TGTGCCAGCAGCCCGGACAGAAACTATGGCTACACCTTC. Translated: CASSPDRNYGYTF. The full variable domain, its missing parts supplied by reference TRBV7-3 and TRBJ1-2, is GAGVSQTPSNKVTEKGKYVELRCDPISGHTALYWYRQSLGQGPEFLIYFQGTGAADDSGLPNDRFFAVRPEGSVSTLKIQRTERGDSAVYLCASSPDRNYGYTFGSGTRLTVV.